Detailed here is one TCR beta chain. The specificity of this receptor is unknown. Qualities for individual bases were not recorded, and no much larger clone is one base off. The sample originates from a study of radiotherapy plus CTLA-4 blockade in lung cancer (dated by TCRdb to between 2017 and 2018). Regarding the complete study: Objective responses were observed in 18% of enrolled patients, and disease control was achieved in around 30%.

The study evaluated CTLA-4 blockade (ipilimumab) given together with focal radiation therapy in patients who had chemo-refractory metastatic non-small-cell lung cancer. Points the paper makes about the study in general: After treatment with radiotherapy and ipilimumab, TCR clones that came from tumors expanded in the peripheral blood. The strongest predictors of response, as reported, were early dynamic changes in blood T cell clones along with a rise in serum interferon-beta after radiation.

The CDR3 has 14 amino acids, counting the end cysteine and phenylalanine. Only CDR3 DNA is held: 42 bases, read in frame from base 1. Trimming at the junction amounts to 1 base on V and 13 bases on J, and the germline ends lie 15 bases apart. CDR1 and CDR2 are read off the germline V gene as SGHDT and YYEEEE. The receptor library was made with the immunoSEQ multiplex PCR assay. TCRdb took this table from immuneACCESS and kept in-frame rearrangements with V and J called. Such tables lack part of the clones; where checked against another copy, unresolved V genes explain under half of the gap, and the rest is unexplained. The sample table shows about 110,000 clones, and about 83% are seen once. 2.4% of the sample goes to the ten largest clones.

The TCR was taken from a human donor with non-small cell lung cancer that progressed on radiotherapy plus ipilimumab. Some clones in this sample may be carry-over from other donors' samples. In this chain, TRBV5-6 is recombined with TRBJ1-6; the D gene is unclear. The specimen was peripheral blood, collected from a patient treated with radiotherapy plus ipilimumab. The bases read TGTGCCAGCAGCTTGTCTGGCGGAGGATCCCCCCTCCACTTT. Its protein is CASSLSGGGSPLHF.